This TCR beta chain stems from a study of vaccination and CD4 T cells after COVID-19. The overall study: Sampling after COVID took place at a median of 101 days (range 35 to 161) following diagnosis.

The Oncomine TCR Beta short-read assay generated sequence data from the DNA of cultured CD4+ T cells. Genomic DNA was taken out of cultured CD4+ T cells by extraction. TCRdb fed the PCR reads into MiXCR, producing one record per CDR3 protein. In the table there are 3,500 to 4,500 distinct CDR3 sequences, approximately 21% of which are singletons. Described treatment: approximately nine-day PBMC culture with coronavirus spike peptide pools or control peptides (ViraFEST assay). This clonotype was seen a few times. Its antigen remains unidentified. The germline V gene has CDR1 SNHLY and CDR2 FYNNEI. The ends lost 2 bases at V and 6 bases at J; junction bases unmatched: 6. CDR3 length equals 15 residues.

Sequenced: CD4+ T cells from blood, cultured in vitro. This sequence joins TRBV2 and TRBJ2-7, with 11 bases fitting TRBD2. This sequence was found in a human donor who had recovered from COVID-19. The CDR3 is CASSENSGGAFEQYF. The DNA for the CDR3 is TGTGCCAGCAGTGAAAATAGCGGGGGGGCCTTCGAGCAGTACTTC.